One sample yielded the 9 T cell receptor beta chains listed below, sequenced in a study of cytomegalovirus exposure and HLA in healthy donors. Both 60 Vbeta primers and 13 Jbeta primers went into the PCR. The data were produced by immunoSEQ multiplex PCR, yet TCRdb's version contains in-frame clones alone and is incomplete. In the table there are 130,000 to 150,000 clones, 78% of which are singletons. Material: PBMCs. These receptors all come from a female donor in good health and CMV-seronegative.

The chain couples TRBV11-2 to TRBJ2-7, with 9 bases lining up with TRBD1. Per the germline V gene, CDR1 is SGHAT and CDR2 is FQNNGV. V was clipped by 5 bases and J by 1 base; unmatched bases: 6. The CDR3 runs 15 residues. The CDR3 DNA is TGTGCCAGCAGCCGGTACGGACAGGGGTCCTACGAGCAGTACTTC. This sequence encodes CASSRYGQGSYEQYF.

This chain uses TRBV28 with TRBJ1-2, with D perhaps matching TRBD1 (5 bases). Trimming pared 3 bases from V and 6 bases from J, leaving 8 bases between. The germline CDR1 and CDR2 sequences are MDHEN and SYDVKM. The CDR3 loop spans 12 amino acids. Written as DNA, the CDR3 is TGTGCCAGCAGTTTGGGAGGGGATGGCTACACCTTC. Amino acids: CASSLGGDGYTF.

The sample holds one count of this clone. The same CDR3 is also encoded by other DNA sequences in this sample. The chain has TRBV19 and TRBJ2-5; a weak D match, TRBD2 (5 bases). Trimming left V 5 bases short and J 2 bases short, with 9 bases between. Germline CDR1 is LNHDA and CDR2 is SQIVND (reference sequence). The CDR3 runs 13 residues. CDR3 bases: TGTGCCAGTAGTGAGGGTCGGCAAGAGACCCAGTACTTC. Amino acid sequence: CASSEGRQETQYF.

J is TRBJ1-3 and V is TRBV6-6; TRBD1 might be the D (5 bases). The germline V gene encodes CDR1 MNHNY and CDR2 SVGAGI (reference sequence). The CDR3 has 15 amino acids. Trimming removed 4 bases at V and 7 bases at J, with 17 bases between. CDR3 coding DNA: TGTGCCAGCAGTTCGAGGACAAAAGTGGGTAACACCATATATTTT. It specifies CASSSRTKVGNTIYF.

This rearrangement joins TRBV30 to TRBJ2-2; TRBD2 might be the D (7 bases). The CDR3 runs to 13 residues. Trimming cost V 5 bases and J 4 bases, with 11 bases left between them. Germline V lookup: CDR1 GTSNPN, CDR2 SVGIG (reference sequence). CDR3 sequence: CAWGGAPTGELFF. CDR3 DNA sequence: TGTGCCTGGGGGGGGGCGCCCACCGGGGAGCTGTTTTTT.

The chain joins TRBV4-1 to TRBJ1-1; 11 positions agree with TRBD1. The CDR3 consists of 15 residues. Unmatched junction bases numbered 6, after V lost 3 bases and J lost 6 bases. Per the germline V gene, CDR1 is MGHRA and CDR2 is YSYEKL. The CDR3 is CASSQRTGGVSEAFF. CDR3 DNA: TGCGCCAGCAGCCAGCGGACAGGGGGCGTTTCTGAAGCTTTCTTT.

The V call is TRBV19, the J call TRBJ2-1; 10 nucleotides align to TRBD2. Germline lookup yields CDR1 LNHDA and CDR2 SQIVND (reference sequence). This CDR3 is built from 16 residues. V lost 5 bases to trimming and J lost 6 bases; unmatched junction nucleotides: 10. CDR3 bases: TGTGCCAGTAGTTCATGGACTAGCGGACCCTCCAATGAGCAGTTCTTC. Its protein is CASSSWTSGPSNEQFF.

V and J are TRBV28 and TRBJ2-5; 10 bases align to TRBD2. This CDR3 comprises 16 residues. V shed 5 bases and J 4 bases; nucleotides not matched to a gene: 10. Germline CDR1 reads MDHEN; CDR2 reads SYDVKM. This CDR3 is CASSQAGGPVVETQYF. CDR3 DNA sequence: TGTGCCAGCAGTCAAGCGGGAGGGCCTGTTGTAGAGACCCAGTACTTC.

The chain uses TRBV5-4 and TRBJ2-7, with 8 bases aligning to TRBD1. This CDR3 comprises 15 residues. CDR1 is SGHNT, CDR2 YYREEE, per germline (reference sequence). The trim removed 5 bases at V and 2 bases at J, leaving 9 bases unmatched. The CDR3 nucleotides are TGTGCCAGCAGACCAGGACAGGGCAATCCCTACGAGCAGTACTTC. Translation: CASRPGQGNPYEQYF.